Following are 32 T cell receptor beta chains from one sample sequenced in a study of T cells after yellow fever vaccination. TCRdb used MiXCR to reprocess the 5' RACE reads, holding one entry per CDR3 protein. The sample has 350,000 or so distinct CDR3 sequences; around 8.1% are singletons. Sequencing was performed on PBMCs, taken more than 40 days after the first yellow fever vaccination. These receptors all stem from a man between 18 and 29 years old who received the YFV17D yellow fever vaccine.

This clonotype was seen a handful of times. This sequence joins TRBV20-1 and TRBJ2-5; D is undetermined. CDR1 is DFQATT and CDR2 is SNEGSKA in the germline V gene (reference sequence). V was pared by 4 bases and J by 1 base, with 7 bases between. The CDR3 has 12 amino acids. The CDR3 DNA is TGCAGTGCTACAAACATCCAAGAGACCCAGTACTTC. This sequence encodes CSATNIQETQYF.

This clonotype has more than one count but fewer than ten. This chain connects TRBV3-1 to TRBJ2-1, with TRBD2 matching over 9 bases. V dropped 5 bases and J dropped 8; count of bases not matched to a gene: 19. CDR3 length: 18 amino acids. Germline V gene sequence: CDR1 LGHDT, CDR2 YNNKEL (reference sequence). This chain's CDR3 is CASSKRYRVAGGLDEQFF. As DNA, the CDR3 is TGTGCCAGCAGCAAAAGATACAGGGTTGCGGGGGGGCTCGATGAGCAGTTCTTC.

In this sample, this clonotype turned up many times. The J gene is TRBJ2-7, the V gene TRBV12-3 or TRBV12-4, with D perhaps TRBD1 (6 bases). CDR3 length equals 15 residues. Trimming pared 6 bases from V and 0 bases from J, leaving 15 bases between. The CDR3 DNA is TGTGCCAGCAGCCGGGACCAGGGGCGCTCCTACGAGCAGTACTTC. This encodes CASSRDQGRSYEQYF.

The chain recombines TRBV12-3 or TRBV12-4 with TRBJ1-5, with D possibly TRBD1 on 6 matching bases. The CDR3 has 14 amino acids. Trimming pared 6 bases from V and 5 bases from J, leaving 14 bases between. Here the CDR3 DNA reads TGTGCCAGCAGAGGAGGGGGGTTGGATCAGCCCCAGCATTTT. Translating gives CASRGGGLDQPQHF.

This chain uses TRBV6-1 with TRBJ1-2; TRBD1 matches at 7 bases. This CDR3 contains 15 residues. J was trimmed by 4 bases and V by 6 bases; bases with no gene match: 11. Looked up from germline, CDR1 is MNHNS and CDR2 is SASEGT. CDR3 sequence: CASSRQGGGFYGYTF. The CDR3 region has the DNA TGTGCCAGCAGCCGACAGGGAGGCGGGTTCTATGGCTACACCTTC.

The table lists this clonotype with many counts. The chain has TRBV18 and TRBJ1-2, with D uncertain. This CDR3 has 13 amino acids. V was shortened by 3 bases and J by 4 bases, with 9 bases between the two germline ends. CDR1 is KGHSH, CDR2 LQKENI, per germline. DNA of the CDR3: TGTGCCAGCTCACCGGAATCAGCCTATGGCTACACCTTC. Residues: CASSPESAYGYTF.

This clonotype was picked up many times. The chain joins TRBV6-1 to TRBJ2-3; D possibly corresponds to TRBD2 (6 bases). V lost 5 bases to trimming and J lost 0 bases, with 9 bases between them. The germline gives CDR1 MNHNS, CDR2 SASEGT. The CDR3 runs 14 residues. CDR3 DNA sequence: TGTGCCAGCAGTCGCGGGGCTAGCACAGATACGCAGTATTTT. Translating gives CASSRGASTDTQYF.

The rearrangement links TRBV27 to TRBJ2-6; 9 bases fit TRBD1. J lost 4 bases, V lost 6 bases, and 10 bases had no gene match. Germline V gene sequence: CDR1 MNHEY, CDR2 SMNVEV (reference sequence). The CDR3 length is 17 residues. The CDR3 reads CASSQWTGVLGANVLTF. CDR3 DNA sequence: TGTGCCAGCAGCCAGTGGACAGGGGTGTTAGGGGCCAACGTCCTGACTTTC.

Turning to this clonotype: A much larger clone lies one base from this, so it may be a read error. The chain has TRBV12-3 or TRBV12-4 and TRBJ2-3; D may be TRBD2 (6 bases). The CDR3 is 16 amino acids. The CDR3 loop is CASSVIWGDRPDAQYF. The CDR3 nucleotides are TGTGCCAGCAGTGTCATCTGGGGGGATAGGCCAGATGCGCAGTATTTT.

This clonotype has just a few counts. The J gene is TRBJ2-1, the V gene TRBV5-1; D unresolved. Germline V lookup: CDR1 SGHRS, CDR2 YFSETQ. The CDR3 consists of 12 residues. V lost 4 bases to trimming and J lost 6 bases, with 8 bases between them. The CDR3 DNA sequence: TGCGCCAGCAGCGAGGATACCAATGAGCAGTTCTTC. Its protein product is CASSEDTNEQFF.

This clonotype was found a few times. V and J are TRBV7-2 and TRBJ2-5, with no clear D. The CDR3 runs 12 residues. Germline CDR1 SGHTA, CDR2 FQGNSA. Trimming pared 2 bases from V and 3 bases from J, leaving 4 bases between. DNA of the CDR3: TGTGCCAGCAGCTTAACAAAAGAGACCCAGTACTTC. Protein product: CASSLTKETQYF.

J is TRBJ2-7 and V is TRBV7-8; TRBD2 matches 10 bases. CDR3 length equals 15 residues. Germline values: CDR1 SGHVS, CDR2 FQNEAQ. V lost 5 bases and J lost 6; bases outside the gene matches: 10. The CDR3 loop reads CASSLLAGGLIEQYV. In nucleotides, the CDR3 is TGTGCCAGCAGCCTGTTAGCGGGGGGCCTAATCGAGCAGTACGTC.

This sequence joins TRBV7-9 and TRBJ2-1; no clear D. Looked up from germline, CDR1 is SEHNR and CDR2 is FQNEAQ (reference sequence). CDR3 length equals 15 residues. V lost 2 bases and J lost 2, with 10 bases in between. This chain's CDR3 is CASSLTRTAYNEQFF. The CDR3 DNA sequence: TGTGCCAGCAGCTTAACCAGGACCGCCTACAATGAGCAGTTCTTC. The variable domain in full, with the rest retrieved from reference TRBV7-9 and TRBJ2-1, is DTGVSQNPRHKITKRGQNVTFRCDPISEHNRLYWYRQTLGQGPEFLTYFQNEAQLEKSRLLSDRFSAERPKGSFSTLEIQRTEQGDSAMYLCASSLTRTAYNEQFFGPGTRLTVL.

This clonotype was seen repeatedly, ten times or more. The chain recombines TRBV29-1 with TRBJ2-3; D unclear. CDR3 size: 14 residues. Germline V gene lookup returns CDR1 SQVTM and CDR2 ANQGSEA. The ends were cut back, 4 bases at V and 0 bases at J, with 11 bases in the middle. The DNA of the CDR3 is TGCAGCGTTGCGACTGCTAGTAGCACAGATACGCAGTATTTT. Its translation is CSVATASSTDTQYF.

The rearrangement links TRBV7-9 to TRBJ1-1; 7 bases fit TRBD1. Per germline, CDR1 SEHNR and CDR2 FQNEAQ (reference sequence). The J segment lost 5 bases and the V segment lost 4 bases, leaving 13 bases of the junction unmatched. The CDR3 is made up of 16 amino acids. CDR3 loop: CASSSRDRSTGTEAFF. The DNA of the CDR3 is TGTGCCAGCAGCTCCCGGGACAGATCTACGGGGACTGAAGCTTTCTTT.

This clonotype has more than one count but fewer than ten. V is TRBV5-1 and J is TRBJ2-1; TRBD2 agrees at 9 bases. V was pared by 4 bases and J by 4 bases, with 12 bases of the junction left unmatched. The CDR3 loop spans 17 amino acids. The V gene's germline CDR1 is SGHRS and CDR2 YFSETQ. CDR3 amino acids: CASSPLGAGGPYNEQFF. Here the CDR3 DNA reads TGCGCCAGCAGCCCCTTGGGGGCGGGGGGGCCGTACAATGAGCAGTTCTTC.

The chain carries TRBV12-3 or TRBV12-4 and TRBJ2-2, with D unresolved. The CDR3 totals 12 residues. V gave up 5 bases and J gave up 6 bases, with 7 bases separating them. As DNA, the CDR3 is TGTGCCAGCAGTCCCTATGCCGGGGAGCTGTTTTTT. This translates into CASSPYAGELFF.

This clonotype occurred a few times. J is TRBJ1-1 and V is TRBV6-2 or TRBV6-3; D unclear. The germline V gene has CDR1 MNHEY and CDR2 SVGEGT. V lost 8 bases and J 7 bases, leaving 17 bases between the germline ends. This CDR3 has 13 residues. Here the CDR3 DNA reads TGTGCCAGCTTCAGGACCCTTACCTTTGAAGCTTTCTTT. Translating gives CASFRTLTFEAFF.

CDR3 loop: CASSLTGQGYEQYV. CDR3 in DNA: TGTGCCAGCAGTCTTACGGGACAGGGCTACGAGCAGTACGTC. The V call is TRBV2, the J call TRBJ2-7, with TRBD1 matching over 9 bases. The CDR3 is 14 amino acids. Trimming cost V 5 bases and J 3 bases; bases outside gene matches: 5. The germline CDR1 and CDR2 sequences are SNHLY and FYNNEI.

The rearrangement uses TRBV5-1 and TRBJ1-4; D is undetermined. Germline V gene sequence: CDR1 SGHRS, CDR2 YFSETQ. The CDR3 is 11 amino acids. V lost 0 bases, J lost 6 bases, and 0 bases lay in between. In nucleotides, the CDR3 is TGCGCCAGCAGCTTGGATGAAAAACTGTTTTTT. As protein: CASSLDEKLFF.

This rearrangement joins TRBV5-1 to TRBJ1-5; unclear D gene. V was pared by 0 bases and J by 4 bases, with 11 bases between. This CDR3 comprises 15 residues. Germline V gene data show CDR1 as SGHRS and CDR2 as YFSETQ. CDR3 in DNA: TGCGCCAGCAGCTTGGGGGCCGGGAGGAATCAGCCCCAGCATTTT. Translation gives CASSLGAGRNQPQHF.

V gene TRBV4-3 combines with J gene TRBJ2-5; 8 positions match TRBD2. V lost 1 base to trimming and J lost 5 bases; unmatched junction nucleotides: 9. From germline, CDR1 is LGHNA and CDR2 YSLEER. The CDR3 is 16 amino acids. CDR3 bases: TGCGCCAGCAGCCAAGTTTTTCGGGGGGGGAAGGAGACCCAGTACTTC. Translating gives CASSQVFRGGKETQYF.

The sample holds many counts of this clonotype. This chain joins TRBV12-3 or TRBV12-4 and TRBJ1-3, with a tentative D call TRBD1 (5 bases). This CDR3 region has 16 residues. Trimming removed 2 bases from V and 0 bases from J, with 11 bases in between. The CDR3 sequence is CASSLRGAGSGNTIYF. CDR3 nucleotide sequence: TGTGCCAGCAGTTTAAGAGGGGCCGGCTCTGGAAACACCATATATTTT.

This clonotype was observed a few times. This chain's CDR3 is CASRGDFYNEQFF. The CDR3 DNA sequence: TGCGCCAGCAGAGGGGACTTTTACAATGAGCAGTTCTTC. The chain is built from TRBV5-1 and TRBJ2-1; possible D gene TRBD2, 6 bases. V was shortened by 5 bases and J by 4 bases, with 10 bases between the two germline ends. The CDR3 runs to 13 residues. In germline, CDR1 is SGHRS, CDR2 YFSETQ. Full variable domain (remainder filled in from reference TRBV5-1 and TRBJ2-1): KAGVTQTPRYLIKTRGQQVTLSCSPISGHRSVSWYQQTPGQGLQFLFEYFSETQRNKGNFPGRFSGRQFSNSRSEMNVSTLELGDSALYLCASRGDFYNEQFFGPGTRLTVL.

This clonotype was counted ten times or more. The chain joins TRBV28 to TRBJ2-7; no reliable D call. The CDR3 is 12 amino acids. V was pared by 10 bases and J by 4 bases, with 14 bases between. Germline lookup yields CDR1 MDHEN and CDR2 SYDVKM. The CDR3, as DNA: TGTGCCACCGCACTTGACGCTTACGAGCAGTACGTC. It translates to CATALDAYEQYV.

This clonotype was found a few times. The chain carries TRBV5-4 and TRBJ1-2, with 10 bases fitting TRBD1. Germline values: CDR1 SGHNT, CDR2 YYREEE (reference sequence). The junction had 4 bases not matched to a gene; V was cut back by 0 bases and J by 14 bases. The length of the CDR3 is 12 residues. CDR3 nucleotides: TGTGCCAGCAGCTTGGAAGGGACAGGGGTAACCTTC. Translating it yields CASSLEGTGVTF.

The rearrangement joins TRBV5-4 to TRBJ1-1; possible D gene TRBD1, 6 bases. The CDR3 has 15 amino acids. Germline V CDR1 and CDR2: SGHNT, YYREEE (reference sequence). V lost 4 bases to trimming and J lost 1 base, with 14 bases between them. CDR3 in DNA: TGTGCCAGCAGCCCGGAATGGGGGCGGAACACTGAAGCTTTCTTT. Translating it yields CASSPEWGRNTEAFF.

DNA for the CDR3: TGTGCCAGCAGCTCGCTTTATAATTCACCCCTCCACTTT. As protein: CASSSLYNSPLHF. The V and J genes are TRBV7-9 and TRBJ1-6, with D uncertain. The CDR3 is 13 residues long. V was cut by 4 bases and J by 4 bases, with 5 bases left in between. The germline CDR1 and CDR2 sequences are SEHNR and FQNEAQ (reference sequence).

The chain uses TRBV5-1 and TRBJ2-1; TRBD2 aligns across 7 bases. The CDR3 covers 16 residues. Germline CDR1 and CDR2: SGHRS and YFSETQ. V trimming: 5 bases; J trimming: 3 bases; junction bases outside the gene matches: 11. As DNA, the CDR3 is TGCGCCAGCAGTCCGGGGGAGGGATTGTTCTACAATGAGCAGTTCTTC. Translated: CASSPGEGLFYNEQFF. Supplemented by reference TRBV5-1 and TRBJ2-1, the full variable domain reads KAGVTQTPRYLIKTRGQQVTLSCSPISGHRSVSWYQQTPGQGLQFLFEYFSETQRNKGNFPGRFSGRQFSNSRSEMNVSTLELGDSALYLCASSPGEGLFYNEQFFGPGTRLTVL.

This clonotype was counted a few times. V and J are TRBV5-4 and TRBJ2-3, with TRBD2 matching 14 bases. This CDR3 region has 17 residues. In germline, CDR1 is SGHNT, CDR2 YYREEE (reference sequence). V shed 5 bases, J shed 4 bases, and the junction held 9 bases outside the gene matches. DNA for the CDR3: TGTGCCAGCAGACCGCCGACTAGCGGGGGGGCCGCAGATACGCAGTATTTT. Its protein product is CASRPPTSGGAADTQYF. The complete variable domain, with remaining parts taken from reference TRBV5-4 and TRBJ2-3, reads ETGVTQSPTHLIKTRGQQVTLRCSSQSGHNTVSWYQQALGQGPQFIFQYYREEENGRGNFPPRFSGLQFPNYSSELNVNALELDDSALYLCASRPPTSGGAADTQYFGPGTRLTVL.

This chain links TRBV5-1 with TRBJ2-2; tentatively, D is TRBD1 (6 bases). Trimming shortened V by 1 base and J by 3 bases, and 10 bases separated the two germline ends. CDR1 is SGHRS, CDR2 YFSETQ, per germline. The CDR3 spans 15 residues. CDR3 in amino acids: CASSLSAGDTGELFF. CDR3 bases: TGCGCCAGCAGCTTGTCGGCAGGGGACACCGGGGAGCTGTTTTTT.

This clonotype was seen a few times. V is TRBV5-6 and J is TRBJ1-5; 7 bases match TRBD1. Germline V gives CDR1 SGHDT, CDR2 YYEEEE. The CDR3 has 15 residues. With 4 bases clipped from V and 2 bases from J, the junction kept 6 bases outside the gene matches. Here the CDR3 DNA reads TGTGCCAGCAGCCACGGACAGGCACGCAATCAGCCCCAGCATTTT. Residues: CASSHGQARNQPQHF.